The 16 T cell receptor beta chains below come from one sample, sequenced in a study of cytomegalovirus exposure and HLA in healthy donors. Primers: 60 Vbeta forward and 13 Jbeta reverse. Clones were read by immunoSEQ multiplex PCR, and TCRdb kept only the in-frame ones, dropping some. The sample lists about 120,000 clones; around two thirds were seen once. Sequenced sample: PBMCs. Receptors originate from a middle-aged woman in good health and CMV-seropositive.

This clone has only one observation. The chain carries TRBV7-9 and TRBJ2-5; D perhaps matches TRBD2 (5 bases). The CDR3 spans 14 residues. CDR1 is SEHNR, CDR2 FQNEAQ, per germline (reference sequence). With 1 base removed from V and 4 bases from J, the gap between germline ends came to 10 bases. CDR3 in amino acids: CASSLVAGGETQYF. In DNA form, the CDR3 reads TGTGCCAGCAGCTTAGTGGCGGGCGGAGAGACCCAGTACTTC. Full variable domain (outside the CDR3, taken from reference TRBV7-9 and TRBJ2-5): DTGVSQNPRHKITKRGQNVTFRCDPISEHNRLYWYRQTLGQGPEFLTYFQNEAQLEKSRLLSDRFSAERPKGSFSTLEIQRTEQGDSAMYLCASSLVAGGETQYFGPGTRLLVL.

The rearrangement links TRBV7-2 to TRBJ1-5; D uncertain. V was shortened by 2 bases and J by 5 bases, with 7 bases between the two germline ends. Germline V gene data show CDR1 as SGHTA and CDR2 as FQGNSA. The CDR3 runs 13 residues. CDR3: CASSLRRDQPQHF. The CDR3 DNA sequence: TGTGCCAGCAGCTTAAGGAGGGATCAGCCCCAGCATTTT.

The chain couples TRBV4-2 to TRBJ2-3; maybe TRBD1 (6 bases). The CDR3 has 16 residues. The V end lost 1 base, the J end lost 0 bases, and 11 bases lay between the germline ends. The germline gives CDR1 LGHNA, CDR2 YNFKEQ. CDR3 sequence reads: CASSQGSGESTDTQYF. The DNA of the CDR3 is TGTGCCAGCAGCCAAGGTTCAGGGGAAAGCACAGATACGCAGTATTTT.

The rearrangement joins TRBV10-3 to TRBJ2-7; 12 nucleotides agree with TRBD2. CDR1 is ENHRY and CDR2 is SYGVKD in the germline V gene. Unmatched junction bases numbered 16, after V lost 10 bases and J lost 9 bases. The CDR3 consists of 15 residues. This CDR3 reads CATRTSGASTTRQYF. In nucleotides, the CDR3 is TGTGCCACCCGGACTAGCGGGGCCTCCACTACGAGGCAGTACTTC.

This rearrangement joins TRBV6-5 to TRBJ1-2, with D possibly TRBD1 on 6 matching bases. V was pared by 0 bases and J by 3 bases, with 8 bases between. This CDR3 contains 14 residues. Germline assignment: CDR1 MNHEY and CDR2 SVGAGI. CDR3 DNA sequence: TGTGCCAGCAGTTACTCTGCAGGGGACTATGGCTACACCTTC. Encoded protein: CASSYSAGDYGYTF.

The rearrangement uses TRBV29-1 and TRBJ2-7, with D possibly matching TRBD1 (5 bases). Trimming removed 1 base at V and 5 bases at J, with 15 bases between. Germline V CDR1 and CDR2: SQVTM, ANQGSEA. The CDR3 contains 14 residues. In DNA, the CDR3 is TGCAGCGTTGAAGCGTCAGGGATCGACGACGAGCAGTACTTC. It yields the protein CSVEASGIDDEQYF.

J is TRBJ2-2 and V is TRBV6-5; D remains unclear. The V end was cut by 6 bases, the J end by 0 bases, with 11 bases between. The germline CDR1 and CDR2 sequences are MNHEY and SVGAGI. CDR3 length: 15 amino acids. CDR3 protein: CASSTSVANTGELFF. DNA for the CDR3: TGTGCCAGCAGCACTTCGGTAGCGAACACCGGGGAGCTGTTTTTT.

This clone came up a few times. This chain uses TRBV6-5 with TRBJ1-5, with D hard to call. Trimming cost V 3 bases and J 4 bases, with 10 bases left between them. This CDR3 spans 14 amino acids. The germline CDR1 and CDR2 sequences are MNHEY and SVGAGI. The CDR3 coding sequence is TGTGCCAGCAGTTATAACAGAGATAATCAGCCCCAGCATTTT. Translating gives CASSYNRDNQPQHF.

The CDR3 nucleotides are TGTGCCAGCAGTTACTCGGCAGTAGCAGGGGGCTACACCTTC. Its protein product is CASSYSAVAGGYTF. The V gene is TRBV6-5, the J gene TRBJ1-2; maybe TRBD1 (5 bases). The V end was cut by 0 bases, the J end by 8 bases, with 13 bases between. CDR1 and CDR2 from the germline V gene are MNHEY and SVGAGI. This CDR3 spans 14 amino acids.

This chain uses TRBV5-4 with TRBJ1-6, with D possibly being TRBD1 (5 bases). The CDR3 has 14 amino acids. Trimming shortened V by 1 base and J by 5 bases, and 7 bases separated the two germline ends. The germline gives CDR1 SGHNT, CDR2 YYREEE (reference sequence). CDR3 sequence reads: CASSLRGNNSPLHF. The CDR3 DNA follows: TGTGCCAGCAGCTTGCGGGGGAATAATTCACCCCTCCACTTT.

This rearrangement joins TRBV5-1 to TRBJ1-1; D perhaps matches TRBD1 (5 bases). CDR3 size: 14 residues. Trimming removed 0 bases at V and 4 bases at J, with 10 bases between. Per germline, CDR1 SGHRS and CDR2 YFSETQ. For the CDR3, the DNA is TGCGCCAGCAGCTTGGAAGGGGTCCTCACTGAAGCTTTCTTT. It encodes CASSLEGVLTEAFF.

This chain uses TRBV29-1 with TRBJ2-7, with D possibly TRBD2 on 6 matching bases. The CDR3 contains 13 residues. Germline loops: CDR1 SQVTM, CDR2 ANQGSEA. Trimming left V 6 bases short and J 0 bases short, with 12 bases between. The CDR3 DNA sequence: TGCAGCGTAGAACGGGGGAACTCCTACGAGCAGTACTTC. Translating it yields CSVERGNSYEQYF.

The rearrangement joins TRBV29-1 to TRBJ2-3; 8 nucleotides line up with TRBD1. Germline V lookup: CDR1 SQVTM, CDR2 ANQGSEA. J lost 6 bases, V lost 5 bases, and 4 bases had no gene match. The CDR3 has 12 residues. The CDR3 DNA follows: TGCAGCGTTACCGACAGGGGCGATACGCAGTATTTT. The encoded protein is CSVTDRGDTQYF.

The rearrangement joins TRBV7-6 to TRBJ2-5; D is unresolved. With 3 bases removed from V and 5 bases from J, the gap between germline ends came to 13 bases. The germline V gene encodes CDR1 SGHVS and CDR2 FNYEAQ. The CDR3 loop spans 14 amino acids. This chain's CDR3 is CASSFSQARETQYF. The CDR3 DNA follows: TGTGCCAGCAGCTTTAGTCAAGCTCGGGAGACCCAGTACTTC.

This rearrangement joins TRBV7-8 to TRBJ1-3; D is uncertain. Germline V lookup: CDR1 SGHVS, CDR2 FQNEAQ. The CDR3 totals 16 residues. The germline V and J ends were trimmed by 3 bases and 0 bases, with 12 bases remaining between them. CDR3 bases: TGTGCCAGCAGCTTGGGAGCGGCAAGCTCTGGAAACACCATATATTTT. Translating gives CASSLGAASSGNTIYF.

The CDR3 DNA is TGCGCCAGCAGCTTGGACGGGACCTACAATGAGCAGTTCTTC. As protein: CASSLDGTYNEQFF. The J gene is TRBJ2-1, the V gene TRBV5-1; D perhaps matches TRBD2 (5 bases). Germline assignment: CDR1 SGHRS and CDR2 YFSETQ. Trimming cost V 0 bases and J 2 bases, with 6 bases left between them. The CDR3 is 14 residues long.